These 8 T cell receptor beta chains share one sample of origin, sequenced in a study. From the 5' RACE reads, TCRdb called clonotypes with MiXCR, one entry per CDR3 protein. The table includes 62,000 or so distinct CDR3 sequences, 20% to 25% detected once. Sequencing input: memory CD4+ T cells sorted from a lymph node. Regarding subset: memory CD4+ T cells, CD4+CD45RO+CD25-. These receptors were obtained from a female donor with breast cancer.

This clonotype has more than one count but fewer than ten. The chain carries TRBV7-2 and TRBJ2-1, with TRBD1 identical over 7 bases. Germline trimming cut 4 bases from V and 16 bases from J; bases unmatched to any gene: 13. The germline CDR1 and CDR2 sequences are SGHTA and FQGNSA. The CDR3 sequence is 13 residues long. CDR3 protein: CASSSRRTGEFFF. The CDR3 DNA reads as TGTGCCAGCAGCTCAAGAAGGACAGGAGAGTTCTTCTTC.

J is TRBJ1-2 and V is TRBV7-8; 7 nucleotides align to TRBD1. Trimming took 3 bases from V and 6 from J; bases not matched to a gene: 7. Germline CDR1 and CDR2: SGHVS and FQNEAQ. CDR3 length equals 14 residues. CDR3 amino acids: CASSLTTGVHGYTF. The CDR3, as DNA: TGTGCCAGCAGCTTGACCACAGGGGTGCATGGCTACACCTTC.

The J gene is TRBJ2-3, the V gene TRBV3-1; D uncertain. There are 13 residues in the CDR3. Germline V lookup: CDR1 LGHDT, CDR2 YNNKEL (reference sequence). V gave up 5 bases and J gave up 3 bases, with 9 bases separating them. CDR3 coding DNA: TGTGCCAGCAGCGGTGTTGTGACAGATACGCAGTATTTT. The encoded protein is CASSGVVTDTQYF.

This clonotype was picked up one time. A read error may explain this, as a much larger clone is one base away. The chain recombines TRBV12-3 or TRBV12-4 with TRBJ1-2; D not certain. Trimming shortened V by 6 bases and J by 4 bases, and 12 bases separated the two germline ends. CDR3 size: 13 residues. Here the CDR3 reads CASSPWRAYGYTF. As DNA, the CDR3 is TGTGCCAGCAGCCCGTGGAGGGCCTATGGCTACACCTTC.

This clonotype was recorded many times. The rearrangement uses TRBV4-1 and TRBJ2-5; 8 bases line up with TRBD2. Germline CDR1 is MGHRA and CDR2 is YSYEKL. J gave up 1 base and V 1 base, and 5 bases lay outside the gene matches. This CDR3 contains 16 residues. Here the CDR3 DNA reads TGCGCCAGCAGCCAAGTTAGCGGGACGTCCCAAGAGACCCAGTACTTC. Its translation is CASSQVSGTSQETQYF.

This clonotype was counted between two and nine times. V and J are TRBV20-1 and TRBJ1-1; perhaps TRBD1 as D (5 bases). Looked up from germline, CDR1 is DFQATT and CDR2 is SNEGSKA (reference sequence). With 3 bases removed from V and 1 base from J, the gap between germline ends came to 18 bases. There are 16 residues in the CDR3. The CDR3: CSASPATGRQNTEAFF. For the CDR3, the DNA is TGCAGTGCTAGTCCAGCCACAGGCAGGCAGAACACTGAAGCTTTCTTT.

The chain uses TRBV7-8 and TRBJ2-7, with D possibly matching TRBD2 (6 bases). The V end was cut by 5 bases, the J end by 3 bases, with 8 bases between. There are 12 residues in the CDR3. Germline CDR1 is SGHVS and CDR2 is FQNEAQ. The CDR3 loop reads CASSRDFYEQYF. CDR3 DNA sequence: TGTGCCAGCAGCCGGGACTTCTACGAGCAGTACTTC.

This clonotype has only a few counts. The chain combines TRBV7-8 with TRBJ2-7; TRBD1 matches 11 bases. V shed 0 bases, J shed 7 bases, and the junction held 17 bases outside the gene matches. Germline V lookup: CDR1 SGHVS, CDR2 FQNEAQ. The CDR3 loop spans 19 amino acids. The CDR3, as DNA: TGTGCCAGCAGCTTAGCTAAAGGATTCGGACAGGGGGCCTTAGGGGAGCAGTACTTC. It yields the protein CASSLAKGFGQGALGEQYF.